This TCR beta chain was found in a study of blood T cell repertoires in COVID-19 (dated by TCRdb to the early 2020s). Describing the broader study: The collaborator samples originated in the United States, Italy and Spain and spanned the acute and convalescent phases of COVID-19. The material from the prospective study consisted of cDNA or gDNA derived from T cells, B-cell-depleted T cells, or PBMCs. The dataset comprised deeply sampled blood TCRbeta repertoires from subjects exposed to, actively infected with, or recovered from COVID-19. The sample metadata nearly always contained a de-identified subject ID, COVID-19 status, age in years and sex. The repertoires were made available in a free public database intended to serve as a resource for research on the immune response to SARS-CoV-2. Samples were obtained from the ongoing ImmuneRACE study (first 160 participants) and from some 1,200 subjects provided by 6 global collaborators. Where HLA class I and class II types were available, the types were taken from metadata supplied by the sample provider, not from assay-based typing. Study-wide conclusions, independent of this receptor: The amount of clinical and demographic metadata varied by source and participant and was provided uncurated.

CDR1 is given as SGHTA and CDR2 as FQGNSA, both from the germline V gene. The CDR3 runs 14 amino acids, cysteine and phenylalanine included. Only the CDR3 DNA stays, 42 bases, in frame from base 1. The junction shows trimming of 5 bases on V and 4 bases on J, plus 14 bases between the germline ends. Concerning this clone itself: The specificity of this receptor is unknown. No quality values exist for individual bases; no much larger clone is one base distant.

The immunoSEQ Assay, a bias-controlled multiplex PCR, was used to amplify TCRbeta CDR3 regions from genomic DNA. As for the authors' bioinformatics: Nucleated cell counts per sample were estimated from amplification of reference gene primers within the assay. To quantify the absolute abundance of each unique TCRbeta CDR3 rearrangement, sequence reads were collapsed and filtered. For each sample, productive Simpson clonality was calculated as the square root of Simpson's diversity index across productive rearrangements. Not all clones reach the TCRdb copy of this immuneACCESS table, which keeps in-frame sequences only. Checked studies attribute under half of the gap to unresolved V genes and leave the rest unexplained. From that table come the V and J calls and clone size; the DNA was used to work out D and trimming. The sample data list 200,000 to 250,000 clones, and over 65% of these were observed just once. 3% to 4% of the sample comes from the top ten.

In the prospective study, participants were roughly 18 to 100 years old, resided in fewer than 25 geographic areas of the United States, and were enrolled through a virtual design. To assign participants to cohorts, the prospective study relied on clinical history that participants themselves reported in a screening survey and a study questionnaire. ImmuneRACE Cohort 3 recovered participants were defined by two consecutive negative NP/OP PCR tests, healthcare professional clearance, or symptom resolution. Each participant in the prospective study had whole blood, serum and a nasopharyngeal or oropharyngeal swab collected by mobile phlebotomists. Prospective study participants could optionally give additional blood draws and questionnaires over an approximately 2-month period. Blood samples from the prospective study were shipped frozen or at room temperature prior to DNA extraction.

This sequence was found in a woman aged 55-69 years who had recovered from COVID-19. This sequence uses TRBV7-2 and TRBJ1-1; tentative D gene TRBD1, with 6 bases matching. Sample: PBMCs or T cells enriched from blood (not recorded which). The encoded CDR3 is CASSNNRVGTEAFF. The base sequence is TGTGCCAGCAGCAATAACAGGGTGGGCACTGAAGCTTTCTTT.